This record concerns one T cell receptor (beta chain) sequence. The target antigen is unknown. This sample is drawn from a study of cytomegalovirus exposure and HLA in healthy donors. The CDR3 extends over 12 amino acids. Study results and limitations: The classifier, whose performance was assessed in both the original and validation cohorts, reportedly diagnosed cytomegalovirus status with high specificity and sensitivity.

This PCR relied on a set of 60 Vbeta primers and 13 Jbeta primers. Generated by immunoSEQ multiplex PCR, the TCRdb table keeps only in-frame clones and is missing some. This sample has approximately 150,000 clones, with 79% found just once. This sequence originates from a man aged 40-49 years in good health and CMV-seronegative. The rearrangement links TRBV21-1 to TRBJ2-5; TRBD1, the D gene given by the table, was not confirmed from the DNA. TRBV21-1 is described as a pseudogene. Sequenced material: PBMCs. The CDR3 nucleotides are TGTGCCAGCAGCGGACAGGAAGAGACCCAGTACTTC. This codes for CASSGQEETQYF.